Listed below are T cell receptor beta chains from one sample, sequenced in a study of T cells in Graves' hyperthyroidism and ophthalmopathy. TCRdb re-derived calls from the multiplex PCR reads in MiXCR, one entry per CDR3 protein. The sample has roughly 330,000 distinct CDR3 sequences, approximately 15% seen once; the top ten hold roughly 31%. Sequencing input: blood. The source of these receptors is a man aged 25-45 years with Graves' hyperthyroidism. CDR3s include the opening cysteine and the closing phenylalanine or tryptophan. D genes are given only for firm matches. Rows give clone size only sometimes, using once, few, many, or a class for an expanded clone.

clone_size	v_call	j_call	d_call	cdr3_aa	cdr3_nt
few	TRBV10-3	TRBJ2-1	TRBD2	CAISPGGSGRVNEQFF	TGTGCCATCAGCCCCGGGGGAAGCGGGAGGGTAAATGAGCAGTTCTTC
many	TRBV28	TRBJ2-3	TRBD2	CASSLVAGVIGDTQYF	TGTGCCAGCAGTTTGGTAGCGGGAGTTATTGGAGATACGCAGTATTTT
many	TRBV27	TRBJ1-1	TRBD1	CASSLRGGIREAFF	TGTGCCAGCAGTTTAAGAGGGGGCATCAGAGAAGCTTTCTTT
.	TRBV9	TRBJ1-2	TRBD1	CASSVNPATGRDGYAF	TGTGCCAGCAGCGTAAATCCCGCGACAGGGAGGGATGGCTACGCCTTC
.	TRBV20-1	TRBJ2-1	.	CSAGLETPCNEQFF	TGCAGTGCTGGCCTAGAGACCCCCTGCAATGAGCAGTTCTTC
many	TRBV27	TRBJ2-5	TRBD2	CATQRTSGEETQYF	TGTGCCACCCAGCGGACTAGCGGCGAAGAGACCCAGTACTTC
once	TRBV6-1	TRBJ2-2	TRBD2	CASQSGTSVTGELFF	TGTGCCAGCCAATCTGGGACTAGTGTCACCGGGGAGCTGTTTTTT
few	TRBV19	TRBJ1-1	.	CASRLRWTALNTEAFF	TGTGCCAGTAGATTGAGATGGACAGCCCTGAACACTGAAGCTTTCTTT
.	TRBV7-3	TRBJ2-4	TRBD1	CASSPTTGVDIQYF	TGTGCCAGCAGTCCTACCACAGGGGTGGACATTCAGTACTTC
many	TRBV6-1	TRBJ2-5	.	CASSEVDQETQYF	TGTGCCAGCAGTGAAGTGGACCAAGAGACCCAGTACTTC
once	TRBV28	TRBJ2-5	.	CASSFYICRATLSVQETQYF	.
few	TRBV20-1	TRBJ2-1	.	CSASSLEGSSYNEQFF	TGCAGTGCTAGCAGTCTCGAGGGCAGCTCCTACAATGAGCAGTTCTTC
few	TRBV5-1	TRBJ2-3	.	CASRASGLTSTDTQYF	TGCGCCAGCAGGGCCTCGGGGCTGACTAGCACAGATACGCAGTATTTT
.	TRBV27	TRBJ1-5	.	CASVAPVSNQPQHF	TGTGCCAGCGTTGCACCCGTTAGCAATCAGCCCCAGCATTTT
many	TRBV28	TRBJ2-7	.	CASSRPRYEQYF	TGTGCCAGCAGCCGCCCACGATACGAGCAGTACTTC
.	TRBV11-2	TRBJ2-7	.	CASSSRVAVYEQYF	TGTGCCAGCAGCTCCCGAGTAGCGGTCTACGAGCAGTACTTC
few	TRBV29-1	TRBJ2-1	.	CSVEIRSSYNEQFF	TGCAGCGTTGAAATCCGGAGCTCCTACAATGAGCAGTTCTTC
few	TRBV20-1	TRBJ2-7	.	CSASRGDSYEQYF	TGCAGTGCTAGTCGCGGGGACTCCTACGAGCAGTACTTC
many	TRBV12-3/TRBV12-4	TRBJ1-1	TRBD1	CASSPSGQQNTEAFF	TGTGCCAGCAGTCCTTCGGGACAGCAGAACACTGAAGCTTTCTTT
few	TRBV5-1	TRBJ1-5	.	CASSLGPFYSNQPQHF	TGCGCCAGCAGCTTAGGACCATTTTATAGCAATCAGCCCCAGCATTTT
many	TRBV5-1	TRBJ2-3	.	CASSLEPSGSTDTQYF	TGCGCCAGCAGCTTGGAGCCCTCGGGTTCTACAGATACGCAGTATTTT
.	TRBV20-1	TRBJ2-1	.	CSARIQDWNNEQFF	TGCAGTGCTCGAATCCAGGATTGGAACAATGAGCAGTTCTTC
.	TRBV13	TRBJ2-2	.	CASSLEVPPSNTGELFF	TGTGCCAGCAGCTTAGAGGTGCCACCGAGTAACACCGGGGAGCTGTTTTTT
many	TRBV19	TRBJ2-7	TRBD2	CASSSILAQSSYEQYF	TGTGCCAGTAGTTCTATACTAGCGCAGAGCTCCTACGAGCAGTACTTC
many	TRBV7-8	TRBJ2-7	.	CASSQTSGSGEQYF	TGTGCCAGCAGCCAAACCTCAGGGTCTGGCGAGCAGTACTTC
many	TRBV6-1	TRBJ1-2	.	CASSPSGNYGYTF	TGTGCCAGCAGCCCCTCGGGGAACTATGGCTACACCTTC
many	TRBV12-3/TRBV12-4	TRBJ2-6	.	CASSFGASGANVLTF	TGTGCCAGCAGTTTCGGGGCCTCTGGGGCCAACGTCCTGACTTTC
few	TRBV25-1	TRBJ1-1	.	CASSERGVTEAFF	TGTGCCAGCAGTGAGCGGGGGGTCACTGAAGCTTTCTTT
many	TRBV2	TRBJ2-3	.	CASSGASGTDTQYF	TGTGCCAGCAGTGGAGCTAGCGGCACAGATACGCAGTATTTT
few	TRBV24-1	TRBJ2-5	.	CATSGPGETQYF	TGTGCCACCAGTGGCCCCGGAGAGACCCAGTACTTC
many	TRBV30	TRBJ2-1	.	CAWGGNPYNEQFF	TGTGCCTGGGGGGGCAACCCCTACAATGAGCAGTTCTTC
many	TRBV30	TRBJ1-5	.	CAWSRRAGTIHQPQHF	TGTGCCTGGAGCCGACGGGCGGGGACCATCCATCAGCCCCAGCATTTT
.	TRBV5-1	TRBJ1-3	.	CASSLAWLGSGNTIYF	TGCGCCAGCAGCTTGGCCTGGTTGGGGTCTGGAAACACCATATATTTT
many	TRBV12-5	TRBJ1-1	TRBD1	CASGLVPGQGFLMNTEAFF	TGTGCTAGTGGTTTGGTTCCGGGACAGGGGTTTTTAATGAACACTGAAGCTTTCTTT
many	TRBV28	TRBJ2-5	.	CASSSAGNGQETQYF	TGTGCCAGCAGTTCCGCCGGGAACGGCCAAGAGACCCAGTACTTC
few	TRBV29-1	TRBJ1-4	.	CSGGSSNEKLFF	TGCAGCGGGGGATCTAGTAATGAAAAACTGTTTTTT
many	TRBV7-6	TRBJ2-1	TRBD1	CASSLSTGTGYNEQFF	TGTGCCAGCAGCTTATCAACCGGGACAGGATACAATGAGCAGTTCTTC